The text below deals with one T cell receptor beta chain. The sample comes from a study of cytomegalovirus exposure and HLA in healthy donors. Study summary: Within the Caucasian-associated ancestry cluster were roughly 79% of the roughly 400 genotyped donors.

CDR3 length equals 15 residues. Trimming took off 2 bases at V and 6 bases at J, with 15 bases between the two ends. Germline assignment: CDR1 MNHNY and CDR2 SVGAGI (reference sequence). PCR was performed using 60 Vbeta and 13 Jbeta primers. TCRdb's table, derived via immunoSEQ multiplex PCR, lists solely in-frame clones and lacks some. The repertoire holds some 190,000 clones, about four fifths seen once, with 1.5% to 2% in the top ten. The sequenced material came from PBMCs. The TCR was taken from a woman aged 25-40 years in good health and CMV-seronegative. The gene calls are TRBV6-6 and TRBJ2-3; maybe TRBD1 (6 bases). The CDR3 DNA is TGTGCCAGCAGTTACAACAGGGCCACAATGGATACGCAGTATTTT. Translating it yields CASSYNRATMDTQYF.